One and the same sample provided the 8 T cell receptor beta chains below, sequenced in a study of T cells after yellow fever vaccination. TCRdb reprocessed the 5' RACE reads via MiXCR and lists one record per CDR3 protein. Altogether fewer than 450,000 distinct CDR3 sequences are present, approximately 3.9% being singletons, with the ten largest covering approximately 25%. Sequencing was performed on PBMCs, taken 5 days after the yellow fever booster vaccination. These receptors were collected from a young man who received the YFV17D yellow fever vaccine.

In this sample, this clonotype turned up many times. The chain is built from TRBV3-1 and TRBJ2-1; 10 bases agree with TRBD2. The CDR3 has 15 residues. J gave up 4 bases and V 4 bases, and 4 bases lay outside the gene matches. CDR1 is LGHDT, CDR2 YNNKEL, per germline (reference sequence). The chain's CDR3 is CASSPSGGHYNEQFF. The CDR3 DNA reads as TGTGCCAGCAGCCCTAGCGGGGGACATTACAATGAGCAGTTCTTC.

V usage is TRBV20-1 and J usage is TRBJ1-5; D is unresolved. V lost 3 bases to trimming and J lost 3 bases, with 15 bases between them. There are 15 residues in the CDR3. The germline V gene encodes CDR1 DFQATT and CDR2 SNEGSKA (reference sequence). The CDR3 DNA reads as TGCAGTGCTAGCCTCGCAGGCGGGCTCAATCAGCCCCAGCATTTT. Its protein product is CSASLAGGLNQPQHF.

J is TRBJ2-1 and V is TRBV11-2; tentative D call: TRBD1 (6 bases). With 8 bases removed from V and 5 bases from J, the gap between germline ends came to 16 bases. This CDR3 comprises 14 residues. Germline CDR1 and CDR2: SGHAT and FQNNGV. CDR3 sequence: CASCLSRGHNEQFF. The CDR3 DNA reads TGTGCCAGCTGCCTATCCAGGGGCCACAATGAGCAGTTCTTC.

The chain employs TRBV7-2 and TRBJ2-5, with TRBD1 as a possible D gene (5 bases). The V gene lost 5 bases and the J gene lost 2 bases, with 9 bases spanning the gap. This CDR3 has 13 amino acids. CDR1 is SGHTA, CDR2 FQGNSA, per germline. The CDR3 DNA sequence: TGTGCCAGCAGCGAGACAGTTCAAGAGACCCAGTACTTC. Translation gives CASSETVQETQYF.

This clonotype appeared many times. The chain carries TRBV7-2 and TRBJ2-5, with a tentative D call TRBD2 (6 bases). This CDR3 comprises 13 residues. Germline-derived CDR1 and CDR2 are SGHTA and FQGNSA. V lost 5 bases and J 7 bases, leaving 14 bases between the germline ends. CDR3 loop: CASSPGEKGTQYF. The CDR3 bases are TGTGCCAGCAGCCCGGGGGAGAAGGGGACCCAGTACTTC.

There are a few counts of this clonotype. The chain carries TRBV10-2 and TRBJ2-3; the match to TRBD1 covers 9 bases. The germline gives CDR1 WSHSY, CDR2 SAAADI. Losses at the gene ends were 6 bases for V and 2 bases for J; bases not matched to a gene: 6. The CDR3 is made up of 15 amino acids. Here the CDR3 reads CASREQGADTDTQYF. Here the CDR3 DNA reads TGCGCCAGCAGGGAACAGGGGGCAGACACAGATACGCAGTATTTT.

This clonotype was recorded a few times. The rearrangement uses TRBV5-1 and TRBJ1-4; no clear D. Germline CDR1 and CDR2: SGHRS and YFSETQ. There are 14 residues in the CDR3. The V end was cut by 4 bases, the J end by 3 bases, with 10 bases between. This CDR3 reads CASSEGRPNEKLFF. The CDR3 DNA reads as TGCGCCAGCAGCGAGGGTCGTCCTAATGAAAAACTGTTTTTT.

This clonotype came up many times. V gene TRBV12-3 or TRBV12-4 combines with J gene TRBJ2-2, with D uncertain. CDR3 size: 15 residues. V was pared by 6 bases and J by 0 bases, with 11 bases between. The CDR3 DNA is TGTGCCAGCAGGACCGGGTTCCCGAACACCGGGGAGCTGTTTTTT. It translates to CASRTGFPNTGELFF.